This T cell receptor (beta chain) was found in a study of CD8+CD57+ T cells in acquired aplastic anemia. The germline gives CDR1 SQVTM, CDR2 ANQGSEA. This CDR3 region has 14 residues. Study-level findings and limits: A set of 25 to 35 CD8+ CDR3 sequences was shared between patients and controls, and these sequences appeared highly expressed in patients.

It was genomic DNA that served as the template for profiling TCR beta VDJ and CDR3. TCRdb used MiXCR to reprocess the reads, holding one entry per CDR3 protein. The sample shows 400,000 to 600,000 distinct CDR3 sequences, approximately 33% of them seen only once. To note about this clonotype: The antigen is not known. One end of the junction does not line up with germline, which may come from a read error.

Sequencing was done on patients that had shown CD8+CD57+ cell expansion by flow cytometry. As a group, the patients uniformly had severe acquired aplastic anemia. The chain links TRBV29-1 to TRBJ1-6; tentatively, D is TRBD1 (5 bases). Sequencing was done on a sample of sorted CD4+, CD8+, or CD8+CD57+ T cells (not recorded which) from PBMCs. The source is a human donor with aplastic anemia. The CDR3 DNA reads TGTGCCTGGAGAGGGGTCCTCTATAATTCACCCCTCCACTTT. Translation gives CAWRGVLYNSPLHF.